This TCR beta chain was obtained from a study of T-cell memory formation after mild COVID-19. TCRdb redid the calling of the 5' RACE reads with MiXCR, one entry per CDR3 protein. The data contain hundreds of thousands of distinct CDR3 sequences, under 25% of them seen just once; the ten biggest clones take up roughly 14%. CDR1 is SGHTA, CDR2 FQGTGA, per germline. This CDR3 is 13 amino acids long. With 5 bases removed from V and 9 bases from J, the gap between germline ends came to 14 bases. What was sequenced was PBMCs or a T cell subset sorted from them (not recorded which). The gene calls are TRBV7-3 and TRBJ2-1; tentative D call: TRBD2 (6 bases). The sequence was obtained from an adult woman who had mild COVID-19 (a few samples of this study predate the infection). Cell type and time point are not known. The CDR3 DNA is TGTGCCAGCAGCACTGGGACTTCCAGTGAGCAGTTCTTC. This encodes CASSTGTSSEQFF.